A selection of T cell receptor beta chains follows, all from one sample in a study of regulatory T cells in long-lasting Graves disease. TCRdb re-derived calls from the multiplex PCR reads in MiXCR, one entry per CDR3 protein. This sample has 400,000 to 450,000 distinct CDR3 sequences, with less than 25% found just once. Sequenced here: peripheral blood mononuclear cells (PBMCs), sampled when the disease was refractory, from a patient treated with antithyroid drugs. These receptors originate from a female donor with Graves disease. The CDR3 runs from the conserved cysteine through the conserved F or W. A D gene is named only where the DNA matches it firmly. Clone size is shown for a subset of rows, as once, few, many or a class of expanded clone.

v_gene: TRBV7-9; abundance: NA; d_gene: NA; j_gene: TRBJ2-2; CDR3nt: TGTGCCATCTACGATCACTCCTCTTGGAGCACCGGGGAGCTGTTTTTT; CDR3aa: CAIYDHSSWSTGELFF
v_gene: TRBV5-1; abundance: few; d_gene: TRBD1; j_gene: TRBJ2-4; CDR3nt: TGCGCCAGCAGCCGAACGACAGGGGCGAACATTCAGTACTTC; CDR3aa: CASSRTTGANIQYF
v_gene: TRBV6-5; abundance: few; d_gene: TRBD1; j_gene: TRBJ1-5; CDR3nt: TGTGCCAGCAGTTACCCCTATCGCGGACAGGGGCAAAATCAGCCCCAGCATTTT; CDR3aa: CASSYPYRGQGQNQPQHF
v_gene: TRBV7-8; abundance: NA; d_gene: NA; j_gene: TRBJ2-2; CDR3nt: TGTGCCAGCAGCCCAACTAGCACTGCGAACACCGGGGAGCTGTTTTTT; CDR3aa: CASSPTSTANTGELFF
v_gene: TRBV7-8; abundance: NA; d_gene: TRBD1; j_gene: TRBJ1-2; CDR3nt: TGTGCCAGCAGCTCACAGGACAGGGGAGGTGGCTACACCTTC; CDR3aa: CASSSQDRGGGYTF
v_gene: TRBV20-1; abundance: NA; d_gene: TRBD2; j_gene: TRBJ2-5; CDR3nt: TGCAGTGCCGGCCTACGGGGGGGAGAGACCCAGTACTTC; CDR3aa: CSAGLRGGETQYF
v_gene: TRBV15; abundance: few; d_gene: NA; j_gene: TRBJ2-7; CDR3nt: TGTGCCACCAGCCCCCCCGGGACCAGGAGCTCCTACGAGCAGTACTTC; CDR3aa: CATSPPGTRSSYEQYF
v_gene: TRBV6-5; abundance: many; d_gene: NA; j_gene: TRBJ2-7; CDR3nt: TGTGCCAGCAGTTACGGGACCGCTACCTACGAGCAGTACTTC; CDR3aa: CASSYGTATYEQYF
v_gene: TRBV5-5; abundance: many; d_gene: NA; j_gene: TRBJ1-2; CDR3nt: TGTGCCAGCAGCTTTCCCGATAACTATGGCTACACCTTC; CDR3aa: CASSFPDNYGYTF
v_gene: TRBV7-6; abundance: few; d_gene: TRBD1; j_gene: TRBJ1-6; CDR3nt: TGTGCCAGCAGCCCCGGGGACAGGATGAATTCACCCCTCCACTTT; CDR3aa: CASSPGDRMNSPLHF
v_gene: TRBV6-5; abundance: many; d_gene: NA; j_gene: TRBJ1-1; CDR3nt: TGTGCCAGCAGTTACGTACGGGGATTGAACACTGAAGCTTTCTTT; CDR3aa: CASSYVRGLNTEAFF
v_gene: TRBV7-2; abundance: many; d_gene: NA; j_gene: TRBJ2-7; CDR3nt: TGTGCCAGCAGCTTAGGTCGCGGGGTCAACTACGAGCAGTACTTC; CDR3aa: CASSLGRGVNYEQYF
v_gene: TRBV28; abundance: many; d_gene: NA; j_gene: TRBJ2-7; CDR3nt: TGTGCCAGCAGCTTAACCACTACCTACGAGCAGTACTTC; CDR3aa: CASSLTTTYEQYF
v_gene: TRBV25-1; abundance: few; d_gene: TRBD1; j_gene: TRBJ1-2; CDR3nt: TGTGCCAGTAAACAGGGGGCTGGAGGCTACACCTTC; CDR3aa: CASKQGAGGYTF
v_gene: TRBV7-9; abundance: few; d_gene: NA; j_gene: TRBJ2-7; CDR3nt: TGTGCCAGCAGCTTATCAAGGCAGGGGAACGAGCAGTACTTC; CDR3aa: CASSLSRQGNEQYF
v_gene: TRBV29-1; abundance: few; d_gene: NA; j_gene: TRBJ2-1; CDR3nt: TGCAGCGTTGAGGGAAGCAATGAGCAGTTCTTC; CDR3aa: CSVEGSNEQFF
v_gene: TRBV5-1; abundance: NA; d_gene: NA; j_gene: TRBJ1-2; CDR3nt: TGCGCCAGCAGCCCCCCCTTGGGCAGGGACGGCTACACCTTC; CDR3aa: CASSPPLGRDGYTF
v_gene: TRBV2; abundance: many; d_gene: NA; j_gene: TRBJ1-1; CDR3nt: TGTGCCAGCAGTGCGGGAGCCTTGAACACTGAAGCTTTCTTT; CDR3aa: CASSAGALNTEAFF
v_gene: TRBV29-1; abundance: NA; d_gene: TRBD2; j_gene: TRBJ2-5; CDR3nt: TGCAGCGTTGAAGGGGCGACAGTTCCTTGGCTAGCGGGAGGGCCAAAAGGGAACCAAGAGACCCAGTACTTC; CDR3aa: CSVEGATVPWLAGGPKGNQETQYF
v_gene: TRBV28; abundance: NA; d_gene: TRBD2; j_gene: TRBJ2-7; CDR3nt: TGTGCCAGCGGGTTCTGGGGCGGGGCTAGCGGGACGCTCTACGAGCAGTACTTC; CDR3aa: CASGFWGGASGTLYEQYF
v_gene: TRBV25-1; abundance: few; d_gene: NA; j_gene: TRBJ2-7; CDR3nt: TGTGCCAGCAGTGACGGGACTCTCTACGAGCAGTACTTC; CDR3aa: CASSDGTLYEQYF
v_gene: TRBV28; abundance: many; d_gene: NA; j_gene: TRBJ2-5; CDR3nt: TGTGCCAGCACCGATCCTGGGGGCAACCAAGAGACCCAGTACTTC; CDR3aa: CASTDPGGNQETQYF
v_gene: TRBV30; abundance: few; d_gene: NA; j_gene: TRBJ2-2; CDR3nt: TGTGCCTGGAGTGCCAGCTACACCGGGGAGCTGTTTTTT; CDR3aa: CAWSASYTGELFF
v_gene: TRBV28; abundance: many; d_gene: NA; j_gene: TRBJ2-7; CDR3nt: TGTGCCAGCAGTTGGGGGACATGGCCGGGGGTCTCCTACGAGCAGTACTTC; CDR3aa: CASSWGTWPGVSYEQYF
v_gene: TRBV27; abundance: many; d_gene: TRBD1; j_gene: TRBJ1-2; CDR3nt: TGTGCCAGCAGTCCAAACTCAGGGGGTGGCTACACCTTC; CDR3aa: CASSPNSGGGYTF
v_gene: TRBV29-1; abundance: few; d_gene: NA; j_gene: TRBJ1-1; CDR3nt: TGCAGCGTTGTGCGGGGCGGGAACACTGAAGCTTTCTTT; CDR3aa: CSVVRGGNTEAFF
v_gene: TRBV29-1; abundance: few; d_gene: NA; j_gene: TRBJ2-5; CDR3nt: TGCAGCGTTGAGGCAGGGTACCAAGAGACCCAGTACTTC; CDR3aa: CSVEAGYQETQYF
v_gene: TRBV4-1; abundance: NA; d_gene: NA; j_gene: TRBJ1-4; CDR3nt: TGCGCCAGCAGCCTCATTGGTTTCAGTAATGAAAAACTGTTTTTT; CDR3aa: CASSLIGFSNEKLFF
v_gene: TRBV2; abundance: many; d_gene: NA; j_gene: TRBJ2-5; CDR3nt: TGTGCCAGCAGTGATGCCCGACCACAAGAGACCCAGTACTTC; CDR3aa: CASSDARPQETQYF
v_gene: TRBV5-1; abundance: NA; d_gene: NA; j_gene: TRBJ1-2; CDR3nt: TGCGCCAGCAGCTCGGAACCGGGAAACTATGGCTACACCTTC; CDR3aa: CASSSEPGNYGYTF
v_gene: TRBV6-1; abundance: few; d_gene: NA; j_gene: TRBJ2-2; CDR3nt: TGTGCCAGCAGTGAAGGTTTCGACAGGCTCCGGGAGCTGTTTTTT; CDR3aa: CASSEGFDRLRELFF
v_gene: TRBV11-2; abundance: NA; d_gene: NA; j_gene: TRBJ1-5; CDR3nt: TGTGCCAGCAGCCCAGGTCCTGGCAATCAGCCCCAGCATTTT; CDR3aa: CASSPGPGNQPQHF
v_gene: TRBV2; abundance: many; d_gene: NA; j_gene: TRBJ1-5; CDR3nt: TGTGCCAGCAGACGATCGGACGGGGGTGGCAATCAGCCCCAGCATTTT; CDR3aa: CASRRSDGGGNQPQHF
v_gene: TRBV5-1; abundance: NA; d_gene: NA; j_gene: TRBJ2-1; CDR3nt: TGCGCCAGCAGCTTGGAAGGCTTCGAGCAGTTCTTC; CDR3aa: CASSLEGFEQFF
v_gene: TRBV7-9; abundance: NA; d_gene: NA; j_gene: TRBJ2-7; CDR3nt: TGTGCCAGCAGCTCCTCACCGAACCCTAGGGGTGAGCAGTACTTC; CDR3aa: CASSSSPNPRGEQYF
v_gene: TRBV5-1; abundance: few; d_gene: NA; j_gene: TRBJ2-7; CDR3nt: TGCGCCAGCAGCTCCCAAGGCCAGCAGTACTTC; CDR3aa: CASSSQGQQYF
v_gene: TRBV6-2/TRBV6-3; abundance: NA; d_gene: NA; j_gene: TRBJ1-5; CDR3nt: TGTGCCAGCAGTTATCCTTATCAGCCCCAGCATTTT; CDR3aa: CASSYPYQPQHF
v_gene: TRBV29-1; abundance: NA; d_gene: TRBD1; j_gene: TRBJ1-2; CDR3nt: TGCAGCGGGTGGACAGGGAGTAGCTATGGCTACACCTTC; CDR3aa: CSGWTGSSYGYTF
v_gene: TRBV3-1; abundance: NA; d_gene: NA; j_gene: TRBJ2-3; CDR3nt: TGTGCCAGCAGCCAAGTTCGGGACGGATACACAGATACGCAGTATTTT; CDR3aa: CASSQVRDGYTDTQYF
v_gene: TRBV20-1; abundance: NA; d_gene: TRBD2; j_gene: TRBJ2-7; CDR3nt: TGCAGTGCTAGAGTTCACGGACTAGGGCCCTACGAGCAGTACTTC; CDR3aa: CSARVHGLGPYEQYF
v_gene: TRBV7-8; abundance: NA; d_gene: NA; j_gene: TRBJ2-7; CDR3nt: TGTGCCAGCAGCTCCGACTACGTTATTTACGAGCAGTACTTC; CDR3aa: CASSSDYVIYEQYF
v_gene: TRBV12-3/TRBV12-4; abundance: many; d_gene: NA; j_gene: TRBJ1-1; CDR3nt: TGTGCCAGCAGTTCCTCCTTTTACCGAAGAGATGGCACTGAAGCTTTCTTT; CDR3aa: CASSSSFYRRDGTEAFF
v_gene: TRBV5-5; abundance: few; d_gene: TRBD1; j_gene: TRBJ2-5; CDR3nt: TGTGCCAGCAGCTTCGGACAGGGAACGTTTGAGACCCAGTACTTC; CDR3aa: CASSFGQGTFETQYF
v_gene: TRBV12-3/TRBV12-4; abundance: few; d_gene: TRBD1; j_gene: TRBJ2-5; CDR3nt: TGTGCCAGCAGCCGGGACAGGGGGCAGACTCAAGAGACCCAGTACTTC; CDR3aa: CASSRDRGQTQETQYF
v_gene: TRBV2; abundance: many; d_gene: NA; j_gene: TRBJ2-7; CDR3nt: TGTGCCAGCAGTGTTCCATCAGGTCGCATCGAGCAGTACTTC; CDR3aa: CASSVPSGRIEQYF
v_gene: TRBV5-4; abundance: NA; d_gene: TRBD1; j_gene: TRBJ1-4; CDR3nt: TGTGCCAGCAGCGCGGGACAGAAACAGGAAAAACTGTTTTTT; CDR3aa: CASSAGQKQEKLFF
v_gene: TRBV15; abundance: many; d_gene: TRBD2; j_gene: TRBJ2-5; CDR3nt: TGTGCCACCAGCAGAGATTGGCCTAGCGGGAGAGAGACCCAGTACTTC; CDR3aa: CATSRDWPSGRETQYF